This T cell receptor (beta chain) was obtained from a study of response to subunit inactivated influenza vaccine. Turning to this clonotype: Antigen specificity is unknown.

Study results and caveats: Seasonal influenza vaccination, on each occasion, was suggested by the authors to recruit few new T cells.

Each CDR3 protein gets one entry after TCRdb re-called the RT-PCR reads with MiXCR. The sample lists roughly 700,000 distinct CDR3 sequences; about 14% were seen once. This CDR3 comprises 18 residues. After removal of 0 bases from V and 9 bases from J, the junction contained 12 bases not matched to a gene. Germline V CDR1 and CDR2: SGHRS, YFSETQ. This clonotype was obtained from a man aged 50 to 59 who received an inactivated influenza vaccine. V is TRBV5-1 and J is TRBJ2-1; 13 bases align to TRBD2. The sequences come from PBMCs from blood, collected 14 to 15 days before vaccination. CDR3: CASSLALTSGRAVPEQFF. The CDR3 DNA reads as TGCGCCAGCAGCTTGGCTTTAACTAGCGGGAGGGCCGTTCCTGAGCAGTTCTTC.